The 23 T cell receptor beta chains in this list originate from one sample, sequenced in a study of T cells after yellow fever vaccination. A single record per CDR3 protein comes from TCRdb applying MiXCR to the 5' RACE reads. The sample consists of around 400,000 distinct CDR3 sequences, 11% of them appearing once. The sequencing here drew on PBMCs, taken on the day of the first yellow fever vaccination. Source of these receptors: a man in his late teens or twenties who received the YFV17D yellow fever vaccine.

The rearrangement uses TRBV28 and TRBJ1-6; the D gene is possibly TRBD1 (6 bases). Germline loops: CDR1 MDHEN, CDR2 SYDVKM. V was trimmed by 1 base and J by 7 bases, leaving 11 bases between them. This CDR3 is 15 amino acids long. CDR3 loop: CASSLSMGANSPLHF. CDR3 nucleotide sequence: TGTGCCAGCAGTTTATCTATGGGGGCGAATTCACCCCTCCACTTT. Full variable domain (rest looked up from reference TRBV28 and TRBJ1-6): DVKVTQSSRYLVKRTGEKVFLECVQDMDHENMFWYRQDPGLGLRLIYFSYDVKMKEKGDIPEGYSVSREKKERFSLILESASTNQTSMYLCASSLSMGANSPLHFGNGTRLTVT.

The V call is TRBV18, the J call TRBJ1-3; TRBD1 agrees at 8 bases. Germline V gives CDR1 KGHSH, CDR2 LQKENI. The V segment lost 4 bases and the J segment 2 bases; nucleotides outside the gene matches: 7. The CDR3 loop spans 16 amino acids. The CDR3 reads CASSLHRGETGNTIYF. The CDR3 DNA follows: TGTGCCAGCTCACTTCACAGGGGGGAGACTGGAAACACCATATATTTT.

Many counts were recorded for this clonotype. This sequence joins TRBV4-1 and TRBJ2-2, with 12 bases that match TRBD2. The J segment lost 1 base and the V segment lost 0 bases, leaving 3 bases of the junction unmatched. Germline V gives CDR1 MGHRA, CDR2 YSYEKL. The CDR3 runs 18 residues. CDR3 residues: CASSQDRTSGENTGELFF. The CDR3 nucleotides are TGCGCCAGCAGCCAAGATAGGACTAGCGGGGAGAACACCGGGGAGCTGTTTTTT.

In this sample, this clonotype turned up a few times. The chain recombines TRBV5-1 with TRBJ2-1, with no clear D. Germline V gene sequence: CDR1 SGHRS, CDR2 YFSETQ. The CDR3 runs 14 residues. Trimming pared 0 bases from V and 4 bases from J, leaving 8 bases between. The chain's CDR3 is CASSLGLTYNEQFF. CDR3 DNA sequence: TGCGCCAGCAGCTTGGGGCTTACTTACAATGAGCAGTTCTTC.

This clonotype came up a few times. The rearrangement uses TRBV28 and TRBJ2-3; D might be TRBD2 (5 bases). Germline V gene lookup returns CDR1 MDHEN and CDR2 SYDVKM. The V end was cut by 6 bases, the J end by 3 bases, with 19 bases between. This CDR3 is 16 amino acids long. CDR3 protein: CASSPIEGFGTDTQYF. The CDR3 DNA reads as TGTGCCAGCAGCCCTATTGAGGGTTTTGGTACAGATACGCAGTATTTT.

CDR3 nucleotides: TGTGCCAGCAGTTTACCCACAGAGAACACTGAAGCTTTCTTT. The encoded protein is CASSLPTENTEAFF. The chain is built from TRBV12-3 or TRBV12-4 and TRBJ1-1; D is unresolved. V lost 2 bases to trimming and J lost 1 base, with 8 bases between them. The length of the CDR3 is 14 residues.

The rearrangement joins TRBV7-9 to TRBJ2-5; no firm D call. The CDR3 is 13 residues long. Trimming left V 1 base short and J 7 bases short, with 10 bases between. Germline loops: CDR1 SEHNR, CDR2 FQNEAQ (reference sequence). The CDR3 DNA follows: TGTGCCAGCAGCTTAGGACTGACGGCGACCCAGTACTTC. This translates into CASSLGLTATQYF.

The rearrangement joins TRBV24-1 to TRBJ2-1; D is unresolved. The CDR3 covers 14 residues. The germline CDR1 and CDR2 sequences are KGHDR and SFDVKD. V lost 6 bases and J 5 bases, leaving 13 bases between the germline ends. In nucleotides, the CDR3 is TGTGCCACCAGTAGGCCTGGCAGCGACAATGAGCAGTTCTTC. This encodes CATSRPGSDNEQFF.

There are a few counts of this clonotype. This chain joins TRBV20-1 and TRBJ2-7; D call uncertain. V lost 6 bases to trimming and J lost 0 bases, with 21 bases between them. The CDR3 extends over 16 amino acids. The germline V gene has CDR1 DFQATT and CDR2 SNEGSKA (reference sequence). CDR3 sequence reads: CSAWYIGHASSYEQYF. As DNA, the CDR3 is TGCAGTGCGTGGTATATTGGGCACGCAAGCTCCTACGAGCAGTACTTC.

V usage is TRBV4-3 and J usage is TRBJ2-2; 8 bases map to TRBD1. CDR3 size: 17 residues. Trimming removed 4 bases from V and 5 bases from J; junction bases left unmatched: 12. Germline V gene lookup returns CDR1 LGHNA and CDR2 YSLEER. CDR3 nucleotide sequence: TGCGCCAGCAGCCGGCGGACAGGGAGAGTAGTGACCGGGGAGCTGTTTTTT. Its protein product is CASSRRTGRVVTGELFF.

The table lists this clonotype with many counts. This sequence joins TRBV12-3 or TRBV12-4 and TRBJ1-1, with a weak D call TRBD1 (5 bases). With 9 bases removed from V and 5 bases from J, the gap between germline ends came to 13 bases. There are 12 residues in the CDR3. The CDR3 here is CASRAGLTEAFF. CDR3 bases: TGTGCCAGTAGAGCGGGGCTTACTGAAGCTTTCTTT.

There are a few counts of this clonotype. V is TRBV3-1 and J is TRBJ1-1, with D uncertain. V was cut by 1 base and J by 9 bases, with 9 bases left in between. The CDR3 is made up of 12 amino acids. Looked up from germline, CDR1 is LGHDT and CDR2 is YNNKEL (reference sequence). The CDR3 DNA sequence: TGTGCCAGCAGCCAAGGGGAAGGGAAAGCTTTCTTT. Protein sequence: CASSQGEGKAFF.

The chain has TRBV19 and TRBJ2-7; D is possibly TRBD1 (5 bases). Germline V gives CDR1 LNHDA, CDR2 SQIVND (reference sequence). V gave up 6 bases and J gave up 8 bases, with 23 bases separating them. There are 15 residues in the CDR3. The CDR3 is CASSPGDSPGRQQYF. The CDR3 DNA follows: TGTGCCAGTAGCCCTGGAGACAGCCCCGGCCGCCAGCAGTACTTC.

This clonotype showed up just a few times. The genes are TRBV20-1 and TRBJ2-1; TRBD2 might be the D (6 bases). V lost 6 bases, J lost 4 bases, and 19 bases lay in between. There are 15 residues in the CDR3. CDR1 is DFQATT, CDR2 SNEGSKA, per germline (reference sequence). CDR3 nucleotides: TGCAGTGCCCCTAGCCGGGGGATTCGGTACAATGAGCAGTTCTTC. Amino acid sequence: CSAPSRGIRYNEQFF.

The chain is built from TRBV20-1 and TRBJ1-6; 8 nucleotides agree with TRBD1. Germline loops: CDR1 DFQATT, CDR2 SNEGSKA (reference sequence). The ends lost 6 bases at V and 10 bases at J; junction bases unmatched: 11. There are 14 residues in the CDR3. This CDR3 reads CSASGQGSNSPLHF. DNA for the CDR3: TGCAGTGCCAGCGGACAGGGCTCAAACTCACCCCTCCACTTT.

This chain links TRBV6-1 with TRBJ2-7, with 11 bases fitting TRBD2. J was trimmed by 0 bases and V by 7 bases; bases with no gene match: 17. CDR1 MNHNS and CDR2 SASEGT come from the germline V gene. CDR3 length: 19 residues. CDR3 protein: CASTPVLRLAGLSSYEQYF. The CDR3 nucleotides are TGTGCCAGCACCCCCGTACTTCGACTAGCGGGGCTGAGCTCCTACGAGCAGTACTTC.

The CDR3 bases are TGTGCCAGCAGTAACCCCTCCGATACGCAGTATTTT. This encodes CASSNPSDTQYF. The chain employs TRBV6-2 or TRBV6-3 and TRBJ2-3; D is unresolved. Trimming removed 5 bases at V and 6 bases at J, with 9 bases between. The V gene's germline CDR1 is MNHEY and CDR2 SVGEGT. This CDR3 contains 12 residues.

CDR3 nucleotides: TGTGCCAGCAGCCCTCGGAAGGGGGCTTGGGGCACTGAAGCTTTCTTT. The encoded protein is CASSPRKGAWGTEAFF. V is TRBV27 and J is TRBJ1-1, with 7 positions matching TRBD1. After removal of 6 bases from V and 4 bases from J, the junction contained 14 bases not matched to a gene. The CDR3 consists of 16 residues. Germline CDR1 MNHEY, CDR2 SMNVEV (reference sequence).

The genes are TRBV5-1 and TRBJ2-3; D may match TRBD1 or TRBD2 (5 bases each). The germline V gene has CDR1 SGHRS and CDR2 YFSETQ. Trimming shortened V by 0 bases and J by 6 bases, and 14 bases separated the two germline ends. The CDR3 has 15 residues. Here the CDR3 DNA reads TGCGCCAGCAGCTTGGCCCCCGGGGCCGGGGATACGCAGTATTTT. Translating it yields CASSLAPGAGDTQYF. Full variable domain (outside the CDR3, taken from reference TRBV5-1 and TRBJ2-3): KAGVTQTPRYLIKTRGQQVTLSCSPISGHRSVSWYQQTPGQGLQFLFEYFSETQRNKGNFPGRFSGRQFSNSRSEMNVSTLELGDSALYLCASSLAPGAGDTQYFGPGTRLTVL.

This clonotype was seen a handful of times. The chain links TRBV12-3 or TRBV12-4 to TRBJ2-3; D ambiguous. CDR3 size: 13 residues. V shed 6 bases and J shed 2 bases, with 9 bases lying between them. CDR3 loop: CASRKDATDTQYF. CDR3 sequence (DNA): TGTGCCAGCAGGAAGGATGCCACAGATACGCAGTATTTT.

In this sample, this clonotype turned up a few times. The chain carries TRBV2 and TRBJ1-5; 7 bases agree with TRBD1. V was clipped by 3 bases and J by 14 bases; unmatched bases: 10. CDR1 and CDR2 (germline): SNHLY, FYNNEI. The CDR3 runs 13 residues. CDR3 protein: CASSETGTPKEHF. CDR3 bases: TGTGCCAGCAGTGAGACAGGGACTCCTAAGGAGCATTTT.

This clonotype was picked up a small number of times. V gene TRBV14 combines with J gene TRBJ1-4; unclear D gene. CDR1 is SGHDN, CDR2 FVKESK, per germline. V was trimmed by 0 bases and J by 3 bases, leaving 8 bases between them. The CDR3 is made up of 15 amino acids. The CDR3 loop reads CASSQEWASNEKLFF. CDR3 DNA: TGTGCCAGCAGCCAAGAATGGGCTTCTAATGAAAAACTGTTTTTT.

The CDR3 sequence is CASSRTGNSPLHF. As DNA, the CDR3 is TGTGCCAGCAGTCGGACAGGAAATTCACCCCTCCACTTT. The rearrangement joins TRBV6-1 to TRBJ1-6; 7 bases are shared with TRBD1. Looked up from germline, CDR1 is MNHNS and CDR2 is SASEGT. V lost 5 bases, J lost 7 bases, and 2 bases stayed unmatched. CDR3 length: 13 amino acids.